The 28 T cell receptor beta chains below all came from one sample that was sequenced in a study of blood T cell repertoires in COVID-19. The data were produced by immunoSEQ multiplex PCR, yet TCRdb's version contains in-frame clones alone and is incomplete. Counted here are 250,000 to 350,000 clones, 70% to 90% occurring once; the ten biggest clones make up approximately 12%. The sample consisted of peripheral blood. The receptors come from a woman aged 55-70 years with acute or convalescent COVID-19.

V is TRBV2 and J is TRBJ1-1, with D unclear. Germline V gene data show CDR1 as SNHLY and CDR2 as FYNNEI. V shed 4 bases and J shed 0 bases, with 15 bases lying between them. CDR3 length: 16 residues. CDR3 nucleotide sequence: TGTGCCAGCAGTGTACCACAGCTGATCATGAACACTGAAGCTTTCTTT. Amino acids: CASSVPQLIMNTEAFF.

The V and J genes are TRBV24-1 and TRBJ2-2; perhaps TRBD1 as D (6 bases). V was cut by 2 bases and J by 3 bases, with 6 bases left in between. The CDR3 is made up of 14 amino acids. In germline, CDR1 is KGHDR, CDR2 SFDVKD. The CDR3 sequence is CATSDYRDTGELFF. In nucleotides, the CDR3 is TGTGCCACCAGTGATTACAGGGACACCGGGGAGCTGTTTTTT.

V gene TRBV4-3 combines with J gene TRBJ2-7; 9 nucleotides agree with TRBD1. Trimming removed 1 base from V and 1 base from J; junction bases left unmatched: 5. Germline assignment: CDR1 LGHNA and CDR2 YSLEER. The CDR3 spans 16 residues. CDR3 in DNA: TGCGCCAGCAGCCAAGGTTGGGACAGGGTTTCCTACGAGCAGTACTTC. It codes for CASSQGWDRVSYEQYF.

As concerns this clone: This CDR3 is also generated by other DNA sequences in the sample. This sequence joins TRBV18 and TRBJ2-1; 9 nucleotides align to TRBD2. The trim removed 0 bases at V and 3 bases at J, leaving 0 bases unmatched. The germline V gene encodes CDR1 KGHSH and CDR2 LQKENI. This CDR3 contains 15 residues. CDR3 region: CASSPPSGSYNEQFF. CDR3 sequence (DNA): TGTGCCAGCTCACCACCTAGCGGGAGCTACAATGAGCAGTTCTTC.

This sequence joins TRBV19 and TRBJ1-6; TRBD1 matches 7 bases. This CDR3 comprises 14 residues. V lost 7 bases, J lost 5 bases, and 5 bases stayed unmatched. Germline V lookup: CDR1 LNHDA, CDR2 SQIVND (reference sequence). CDR3 nucleotides: TGTGCCAGTAAGGCGGGACAGAATAATTCACCCCTCCACTTT. This gives the protein CASKAGQNNSPLHF.

The gene calls are TRBV4-2 and TRBJ2-3; 11 bases fit TRBD2. The CDR3 loop spans 17 amino acids. From germline, CDR1 is LGHNA and CDR2 YNFKEQ. J gave up 1 base and V 0 bases, and 3 bases lay outside the gene matches. CDR3 in amino acids: CASSQDVSGGGTDTQYF. CDR3 coding DNA: TGTGCCAGCAGCCAAGATGTTAGCGGGGGGGGCACAGATACGCAGTATTTT.

This clone was seen a single time. The gene calls are TRBV25-1 and TRBJ1-3; maybe TRBD1 (6 bases). CDR3 size: 15 residues. Germline CDR1 and CDR2: MGHDK and SYGVNS. With 8 bases removed from V and 0 bases from J, the gap between germline ends came to 14 bases. The CDR3 sequence: CASSRGGSSGNTIYF. The CDR3 DNA sequence: TGTGCCAGCTCTAGGGGGGGGTCCTCTGGAAACACCATATATTTT.

The sample holds one count of this clone. V and J are TRBV28 and TRBJ1-2, with D possibly TRBD1 on 5 matching bases. Trimming took off 7 bases at V and 3 bases at J, with 15 bases between the two ends. Germline lookup yields CDR1 MDHEN and CDR2 SYDVKM. This CDR3 comprises 14 residues. The CDR3 sequence: CASNAPGGDYGYTF. The DNA for the CDR3 is TGTGCCAGCAACGCCCCGGGGGGTGACTATGGCTACACCTTC.

The gene calls are TRBV19 and TRBJ2-1, with D perhaps matching TRBD2 (5 bases). This CDR3 has 16 residues. Germline V gene data show CDR1 as LNHDA and CDR2 as SQIVND (reference sequence). V was clipped by 3 bases and J by 4 bases, with 16 bases between them. The CDR3 loop is CASSMGDAGGYNEQFF. The CDR3 bases are TGTGCCAGTAGTATGGGCGATGCCGGCGGGTACAATGAGCAGTTCTTC.

This rearrangement joins TRBV5-1 to TRBJ2-1, with TRBD2 identical over 8 bases. Germline CDR1 and CDR2: SGHRS and YFSETQ. This CDR3 is built from 18 residues. The trim removed 0 bases at V and 4 bases at J, leaving 12 bases unmatched. The CDR3 nucleotides read TGCGCCAGCAGCTTGGCCCCACTACTAGCGGTTACTTACAATGAGCAGTTCTTC. Protein product: CASSLAPLLAVTYNEQFF. Filled out from reference TRBV5-1 and TRBJ2-1, the complete variable domain reads KAGVTQTPRYLIKTRGQQVTLSCSPISGHRSVSWYQQTPGQGLQFLFEYFSETQRNKGNFPGRFSGRQFSNSRSEMNVSTLELGDSALYLCASSLAPLLAVTYNEQFFGPGTRLTVL.

The chain joins TRBV12-3 or TRBV12-4 to TRBJ1-1; a weak D match, TRBD1 (5 bases). The length of the CDR3 is 13 residues. Trimming removed 2 bases at V and 6 bases at J, with 10 bases between. This CDR3 reads CASSLIWGSEAFF. The CDR3, as DNA: TGTGCCAGCAGTTTAATCTGGGGCTCTGAAGCTTTCTTT.

CDR3 DNA: TGTGCCAGCAGCTCTTCAACAGGGGGCCATGGCTACACCTTC. It specifies CASSSSTGGHGYTF. The V call is TRBV7-2, the J call TRBJ1-2; 9 bases fit TRBD1. V dropped 4 bases and J dropped 6; count of bases not matched to a gene: 6. The CDR3 sequence is 14 residues long. Germline CDR1 is SGHTA and CDR2 is FQGNSA.

This chain links TRBV28 with TRBJ1-4; D is possibly TRBD1 (5 bases). Trimming shortened V by 5 bases and J by 0 bases, and 10 bases separated the two germline ends. From germline, CDR1 is MDHEN and CDR2 SYDVKM. There are 15 residues in the CDR3. The CDR3 protein is CASSPPQATNEKLFF. CDR3 sequence (DNA): TGTGCCAGCAGTCCTCCACAGGCAACTAATGAAAAACTGTTTTTT.

The rearrangement joins TRBV24-1 to TRBJ2-1; TRBD1 matches at 7 bases. After removal of 2 bases from V and 6 bases from J, the junction contained 9 bases not matched to a gene. CDR3 length: 16 residues. From germline, CDR1 is KGHDR and CDR2 SFDVKD. CDR3 protein: CATSDSGGLIFNEQFF. DNA for the CDR3: TGTGCCACCAGTGATTCAGGGGGTTTAATATTCAATGAGCAGTTCTTC.

The rearrangement joins TRBV6-5 to TRBJ2-1; a possible D gene is TRBD2 (6 bases). CDR1 is MNHEY, CDR2 SVGAGI, per germline. The CDR3 has 14 residues. Deletions cut 6 bases from V and 10 bases from J, with 19 bases between. As DNA, the CDR3 is TGTGCCAGCAGGACCGGGACTCCCCCCTCGGAGCAGTTCTTC. Protein sequence: CASRTGTPPSEQFF.

The V call is TRBV3-1 (or the pseudogene TRBV3-2), the J call TRBJ2-3, with TRBD2 matching 14 bases. Germline-derived CDR1 and CDR2 are LGHDT and YNNKEL (reference sequence). The CDR3 length is 19 residues. Losses at the gene ends were 1 base for V and 4 bases for J; bases not matched to a gene: 10. This CDR3 is CASSQGFPGLAGVSDTQYF. The CDR3 region has the DNA TGTGCCAGCAGCCAAGGGTTTCCGGGACTAGCGGGAGTGTCAGATACGCAGTATTTT.

The chain employs TRBV4-3 and TRBJ2-5, with 10 positions matching TRBD2. This CDR3 is built from 14 residues. CDR1 and CDR2 (germline): LGHNA, YSLEER. With 1 base clipped from V and 4 bases from J, the junction kept 0 bases outside the gene matches. CDR3 in amino acids: CASSQGTSGETQYF. As DNA, the CDR3 is TGCGCCAGCAGCCAAGGGACTAGCGGAGAGACCCAGTACTTC.

The gene calls are TRBV5-6 and TRBJ1-1; a weak D match, TRBD1 (6 bases). This CDR3 region has 12 residues. V was trimmed by 5 bases and J by 8 bases, leaving 13 bases between them. In germline, CDR1 is SGHDT, CDR2 YYEEEE. The DNA of the CDR3 is TGTGCCAGCAGAACCTCTGGGGGCGAAGCTTTCTTT. Its protein is CASRTSGGEAFF.

This clone has more than one count but fewer than ten. J is TRBJ1-5 and V is TRBV28; perhaps TRBD1 as D (5 bases). Germline assignment: CDR1 MDHEN and CDR2 SYDVKM. Trimming pared 5 bases from V and 2 bases from J, leaving 16 bases between. CDR3 length equals 16 residues. CDR3 DNA: TGTGCCAGCAGTCTTTCCGGGGGACCGCGCAATCAGCCCCAGCATTTT. It codes for CASSLSGGPRNQPQHF.

The V call is TRBV5-1, the J call TRBJ2-1, with D perhaps TRBD1 (6 bases). The V end was cut by 3 bases, the J end by 4 bases, with 14 bases between. Germline assignment: CDR1 SGHRS and CDR2 YFSETQ. The CDR3 runs 15 residues. CDR3 nucleotide sequence: TGCGCCAGCAGCTCCTCCGGGACAAAATACAATGAGCAGTTCTTC. It yields the protein CASSSSGTKYNEQFF.

The chain employs TRBV28 and TRBJ2-3; D may be TRBD1 (5 bases). The CDR3 length is 16 residues. Germline V CDR1 and CDR2: MDHEN, SYDVKM. Trimming took 6 bases from V and 0 from J, leaving 16 bases between them. CDR3 sequence (DNA): TGTGCCAGCAGCGTCCCCAGGGCTACTAGCACAGATACGCAGTATTTT. It specifies CASSVPRATSTDTQYF.

This clone was seen just once. The rearrangement joins TRBV5-6 to TRBJ2-4; D is perhaps TRBD1 or TRBD2 (5 bases each). This CDR3 spans 12 amino acids. The germline V gene has CDR1 SGHDT and CDR2 YYEEEE. Trimming cost V 5 bases and J 6 bases, with 9 bases left between them. CDR3 DNA: TGTGCCAGCAGTTTGAGGGGAAACATTCAGTACTTC. Its translation is CASSLRGNIQYF.

This rearrangement joins TRBV7-2 to TRBJ2-3; 10 nucleotides agree with TRBD2. From germline, CDR1 is SGHTA and CDR2 FQGNSA. V dropped 8 bases and J dropped 0; count of bases not matched to a gene: 11. The length of the CDR3 is 17 residues. CDR3 in amino acids: CASSFRMTSGSTDTQYF. The CDR3 bases are TGTGCCAGCTCCTTCCGGATGACTAGCGGGAGCACAGATACGCAGTATTTT.

The J gene is TRBJ1-1, the V gene TRBV19, with 10 positions matching TRBD1. V trimming: 8 bases; J trimming: 1 base; junction bases outside the gene matches: 7. The CDR3 is made up of 15 amino acids. Germline-derived CDR1 and CDR2 are LNHDA and SQIVND (reference sequence). CDR3 DNA sequence: TGTGCCAGTTGTGACAGGGGGCGGTCGAACACTGAAGCTTTCTTT. Translated: CASCDRGRSNTEAFF.

For the CDR3, the DNA is TGTGCCTGGACTCCGACGAGGGGCACAGATACGCAGTATTTT. Protein: CAWTPTRGTDTQYF. The chain is built from TRBV30 and TRBJ2-3, with a weak D call TRBD2 (5 bases). The V gene lost 4 bases and the J gene lost 1 base, with 12 bases spanning the gap. This CDR3 is 14 amino acids long. In germline, CDR1 is GTSNPN, CDR2 SVGIG (reference sequence).

This clone appeared a few times. The chain recombines TRBV24-1 with TRBJ2-1; maybe TRBD2 (6 bases). The CDR3 totals 20 residues. Germline V gene sequence: CDR1 KGHDR, CDR2 SFDVKD. V lost 3 bases to trimming and J lost 1 base, with 24 bases between them. CDR3 DNA sequence: TGTGCCACCAGTGATCCCTTGCCGGGAGCCTTCGGAGGATCCTACAATGAGCAGTTCTTC. This encodes CATSDPLPGAFGGSYNEQFF.

The V call is TRBV28, the J call TRBJ2-2, with TRBD2 matching over 9 bases. Germline lookup yields CDR1 MDHEN and CDR2 SYDVKM. The CDR3 is 16 residues long. The V segment lost 7 bases and the J segment 6 bases; nucleotides outside the gene matches: 12. This CDR3 is CASTLSLAGFAGELFF. Written as DNA, the CDR3 is TGTGCCAGCACCCTGTCGCTAGCGGGGTTCGCCGGGGAGCTGTTTTTT.

The CDR3 region has the DNA TGTGCCAGCAGCTTGCAGGGGCAGGGGGCGTCTGAGCAGTACTTC. Its protein is CASSLQGQGASEQYF. This chain joins TRBV5-4 and TRBJ2-7; 8 positions agree with TRBD1. From germline, CDR1 is SGHNT and CDR2 YYREEE (reference sequence). There are 15 residues in the CDR3. J was trimmed by 7 bases and V by 1 base; bases with no gene match: 10. Complete variable domain (other parts from reference TRBV5-4 and TRBJ2-7): ETGVTQSPTHLIKTRGQQVTLRCSSQSGHNTVSWYQQALGQGPQFIFQYYREEENGRGNFPPRFSGLQFPNYSSELNVNALELDDSALYLCASSLQGQGASEQYFGPGTRLTVT.